Listed here are 3 T cell receptor beta chains from one sample, sequenced in a study of human T cells and chemical hapten exposure. Time point in this sample: patch test 3, about 24 weeks after DPC sensitization. The treatment: therapeutic diphenylcyclopropenone sensitization with weekly scalp DPC. Using its own MiXCR run on the RACE reads, TCRdb lists one record per CDR3 protein. The data contain roughly 150,000 distinct CDR3 sequences, about 27% of them singletons. This sample comprised whole blood, obtained in connection with sensitization to the hapten diphenylcyclopropenone (DPC). These receptors all come from a woman aged 18-29 years with alopecia areata. Some clones in this sample may be carry-over from other donors' samples.

This clonotype was counted only a few times. This chain joins TRBV6-5 and TRBJ2-3; 8 bases agree with TRBD1. CDR1 and CDR2 (germline): MNHEY, SVGAGI. The CDR3 consists of 16 residues. The V segment lost 0 bases and the J segment 0 bases; nucleotides outside the gene matches: 2. CDR3 region: CASSYSTGVSTDTQYF. The DNA for the CDR3 is TGTGCCAGCAGTTACTCGACAGGGGTGAGCACAGATACGCAGTATTTT.

A few counts support this clonotype. The V and J genes are TRBV4-3 and TRBJ1-1; unclear D gene. The V end lost 5 bases, the J end lost 0 bases, and 7 bases lay between the germline ends. This CDR3 contains 13 residues. Germline V CDR1 and CDR2: LGHNA, YSLEER. CDR3 bases: TGCGCCAGCAGCTTCAATATGAACACTGAAGCTTTCTTT. Translated, it gives CASSFNMNTEAFF.

This clonotype was found many times. V usage is TRBV9 and J usage is TRBJ1-5; D is unresolved. V lost 4 bases and J lost 7, with 21 bases in between. The CDR3 sequence is 16 residues long. Per germline, CDR1 SGDLS and CDR2 YYNGEE. DNA for the CDR3: TGTGCCAGCAGCCCAGGAGACGGGGTACGGAGGCAGCCCCAGCATTTT. The encoded protein is CASSPGDGVRRQPQHF.